What follows is one T cell receptor beta chain and its context. Sequenced by immunoSEQ multiplex PCR; TCRdb stores in-frame clones only, minus some. Among 45,000 to 60,000 clones listed, 90% were seen once. This record belongs to a study of T cell changes during pregnancy in multiple sclerosis. Trimming removed 1 base from V and 1 base from J; junction bases left unmatched: 5. Germline CDR1 and CDR2: LGHNA and YSLEER. CDR3 length: 16 amino acids. The chain combines TRBV4-3 with TRBJ1-1; 8 nucleotides align to TRBD1. This sequence originates from a female donor with multiple sclerosis, enrolled in a pregnancy study. Sequenced material: CD8+ T cells from peripheral blood mononuclear cells, taken before pregnancy. The CDR3 DNA sequence: TGCGCCAGCAGCCAAGTAGCCGGGACAGGGAACACTGAAGCTTTCTTT. This codes for CASSQVAGTGNTEAFF.